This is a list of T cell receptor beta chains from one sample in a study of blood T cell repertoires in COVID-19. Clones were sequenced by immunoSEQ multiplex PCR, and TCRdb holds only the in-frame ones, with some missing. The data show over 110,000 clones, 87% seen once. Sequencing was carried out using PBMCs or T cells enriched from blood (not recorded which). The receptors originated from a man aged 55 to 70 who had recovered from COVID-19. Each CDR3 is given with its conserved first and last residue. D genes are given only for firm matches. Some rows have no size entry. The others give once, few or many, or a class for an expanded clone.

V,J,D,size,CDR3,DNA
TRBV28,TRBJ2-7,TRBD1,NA,CASTDRGSYEQYF,TGTGCCAGTACGGACAGGGGATCCTACGAGCAGTACTTC
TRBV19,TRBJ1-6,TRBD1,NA,CASSIDPGTGGANRDSPLHF,TGTGCCAGTAGTATAGATCCCGGGACAGGGGGCGCGAATAGAGATTCACCCCTCCACTTT
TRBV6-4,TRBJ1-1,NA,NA,CASSLQRNTEAFF,TGTGCCAGCAGCCTACAGAGGAACACTGAAGCTTTCTTT
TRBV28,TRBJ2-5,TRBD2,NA,CASSLLGGAQETQYF,TGTGCCAGCAGTTTACTCGGGGGGGCTCAAGAGACCCAGTACTTC
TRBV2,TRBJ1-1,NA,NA,CASRDWTVIAFF,TGTGCCAGCAGAGACTGGACAGTGATAGCTTTCTTT
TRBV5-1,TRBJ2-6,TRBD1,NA,CASSLEGQGPLGANVLTF,TGCGCCAGCAGCTTGGAGGGACAGGGGCCCCTAGGGGCCAACGTCCTGACTTTC
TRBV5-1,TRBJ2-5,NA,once,CASSSLDGRGTQYF,TGCGCCAGCAGCTCCTTGGACGGGCGGGGGACCCAGTACTTC
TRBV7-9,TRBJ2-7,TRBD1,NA,CASSQRDATGYYEQYF,TGTGCCAGCAGTCAAAGAGATGCGACAGGGTACTACGAGCAGTACTTC
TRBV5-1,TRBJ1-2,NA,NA,CASSLGQNNYGYTF,TGCGCCAGCAGCTTGGGACAGAACAACTATGGCTACACCTTC
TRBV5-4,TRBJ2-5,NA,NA,CASSFRGQETQYF,TGTGCCAGCAGCTTCCGCGGACAAGAGACCCAGTACTTC
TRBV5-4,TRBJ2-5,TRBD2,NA,CASSYLAGADVETQYF,TGTGCCAGCAGCTACCTAGCGGGAGCGGATGTAGAGACCCAGTACTTC
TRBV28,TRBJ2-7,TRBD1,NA,CASSTPGQGAWEQYF,TGTGCCAGCAGTACTCCGGGACAGGGGGCCTGGGAGCAGTACTTC
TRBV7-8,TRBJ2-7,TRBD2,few,CASSLVGGSGSHYF,TGTGCCAGCAGCTTAGTTGGGGGAAGCGGGAGCCATTACTTC
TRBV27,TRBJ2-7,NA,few,CASSPPKTGYYEQYF,TGTGCCAGCTCCCCCCCCAAGACAGGATACTACGAGCAGTACTTC
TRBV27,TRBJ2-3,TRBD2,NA,CASSLLAGLTDTQYF,TGTGCCAGCAGTTTACTAGCGGGCCTCACAGATACGCAGTATTTT
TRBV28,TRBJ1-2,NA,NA,CASSFPQASGYTF,TGTGCCAGCAGTTTCCCGCAGGCGTCCGGCTACACCTTC
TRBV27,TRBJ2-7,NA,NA,CASSLSGSREQYF,TGTGCCAGCAGTTTATCCGGGTCAAGGGAGCAGTACTTC
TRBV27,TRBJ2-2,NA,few,CASSIGGVNTGELFF,TGTGCCAGCAGCATAGGGGGGGTGAACACCGGGGAGCTGTTTTTT
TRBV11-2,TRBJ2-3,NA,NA,CASSPPLAPDTQYF,TGTGCCAGCAGCCCCCCCCTAGCGCCAGATACGCAGTATTTT
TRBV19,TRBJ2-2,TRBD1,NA,CASSDRGGKNTGELFF,TGTGCCAGTTCGGACAGGGGGGGGAAGAACACCGGGGAGCTGTTTTTT
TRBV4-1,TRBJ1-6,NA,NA,CASSQDQIGGSSYNSPLHF,TGCGCCAGCAGCCAAGATCAGATAGGAGGGAGCTCCTATAATTCACCCCTCCACTTT
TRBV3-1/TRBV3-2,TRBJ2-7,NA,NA,CASSQRGEQYF,TGTGCCAGCAGCCAAAGGGGCGAGCAGTACTTC
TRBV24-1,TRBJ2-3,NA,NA,CATSWSQQDTQYF,TGTGCCACCTCCTGGTCGCAACAAGATACGCAGTATTTT
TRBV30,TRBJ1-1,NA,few,CAWTRHSEAFF,TGTGCCTGGACAAGACACTCTGAAGCTTTCTTT
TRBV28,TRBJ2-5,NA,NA,CASSPTRGETQYF,TGTGCCAGCAGCCCCACAAGGGGAGAGACCCAGTACTTC
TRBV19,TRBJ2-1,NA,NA,CASKGDRSYNEQFF,TGTGCCTCTAAAGGGGATCGCTCCTACAATGAGCAGTTCTTC
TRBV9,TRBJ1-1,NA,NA,CASSGHAAVNTEAFF,TGTGCCAGCAGCGGGCACGCAGCGGTGAACACTGAAGCTTTCTTT
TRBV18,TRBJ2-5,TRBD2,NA,CASCLAGGFEETQYF,TGTGCCAGCTGTTTGGCGGGGGGCTTTGAAGAGACCCAGTACTTC
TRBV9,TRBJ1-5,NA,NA,CASSVGGGQPQHF,TGTGCCAGCAGCGTGGGGGGAGGCCAGCCCCAGCATTTT
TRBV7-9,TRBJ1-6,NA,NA,CASSQNRDSPLHF,TGTGCCAGCAGCCAAAACAGGGACTCACCCCTCCACTTT